This T cell receptor (beta chain) was sequenced during a study of early T cells in non-severe SARS-CoV-2 infection. Study-level background: With bulk RNA from unsorted whole blood as input, sequencing yielded unpaired chains.

This clonotype was seen a few times. The TCR library protocol was used to attach unique molecular identifiers. These identifiers were attached to individual cDNA molecules. TCRdb re-derived calls from the 5' RACE reads in MiXCR, one entry per CDR3 protein. The sample shows approximately 97,000 distinct CDR3 sequences, around 12% of them seen only once. Sequenced material: whole blood. The origin of this receptor is an adult who was a healthcare worker with PCR-confirmed SARS-CoV-2 infection or an uninfected control (not recorded which).

CDR3 DNA sequence: TGCGCCAGCAGCAGGGGGACAGCCACCTACAATGAGCAGTTCTTC. It translates to CASSRGTATYNEQFF. V usage is TRBV5-1 and J usage is TRBJ2-1; 7 positions match TRBD1. CDR1 SGHRS and CDR2 YFSETQ come from the germline V gene. Trimming took 4 bases from V and 2 from J; bases not matched to a gene: 6. The CDR3 spans 15 residues.